The 24 T cell receptor beta chains in this list originate from one sample, sequenced in a study of blood T cell repertoires in COVID-19. The method was immunoSEQ multiplex PCR; TCRdb's version includes in-frame clones alone and lacks a portion of them. The sample comprises hundreds of thousands of clones, about nine tenths of which are singletons, and roughly 7% rests with the top ten. The sequenced material came from peripheral blood. The receptor set was obtained from a man aged 55 to 69 who had recovered from COVID-19.

V usage is TRBV5-1 and J usage is TRBJ1-5; the D gene is possibly TRBD1 (5 bases). This CDR3 spans 15 amino acids. Germline-derived CDR1 and CDR2 are SGHRS and YFSETQ. Trimming took 5 bases from V and 8 from J, leaving 20 bases between them. CDR3 bases: TGCGCCAGCAGTTACCGGGGGGTTGTCGGTGAGCCCCAGCATTTT. This codes for CASSYRGVVGEPQHF.

A single count supports this clone. The chain is built from TRBV10-1 and TRBJ2-1; the match to TRBD1 covers 8 bases. V lost 2 bases and J lost 1; bases outside the gene matches: 7. Germline V lookup: CDR1 WNHNN, CDR2 SYGVQD (reference sequence). There are 17 residues in the CDR3. The CDR3 nucleotides read TGCGCCAGCAGTGAGGAGACAGGGGCGAGTTCCTACAATGAGCAGTTCTTC. This translates into CASSEETGASSYNEQFF.

The chain combines TRBV30 with TRBJ2-5; the match to TRBD2 covers 9 bases. With 3 bases clipped from V and 1 base from J, the junction kept 9 bases outside the gene matches. The CDR3 length is 16 residues. The germline CDR1 and CDR2 sequences are GTSNPN and SVGIG (reference sequence). CDR3 coding DNA: TGTGCCTGGAGGACACTGCGGGGGGGAACCCAAGAGACCCAGTACTTC. Amino acid sequence: CAWRTLRGGTQETQYF.

The chain combines TRBV2 with TRBJ1-2; 8 nucleotides agree with TRBD1. The germline V gene has CDR1 SNHLY and CDR2 FYNNEI. This CDR3 comprises 13 residues. V shed 4 bases, J shed 7 bases, and the junction held 5 bases outside the gene matches. This chain's CDR3 is CASSVDRVGGYTF. CDR3 nucleotide sequence: TGTGCCAGCAGTGTGGACAGGGTTGGTGGCTACACCTTC.

The rearrangement links TRBV6-6 to TRBJ1-2; TRBD1 aligns across 8 bases. Germline CDR1 and CDR2: MNHNY and SVGAGI (reference sequence). J lost 5 bases, V lost 8 bases, and 7 bases had no gene match. The CDR3 spans 13 residues. DNA for the CDR3: TGTGCCAGCCTCAACCAGGGGGCTTATGGCTACACCTTC. Residues: CASLNQGAYGYTF.

The chain carries TRBV11-2 and TRBJ2-7, with D possibly matching TRBD1 (5 bases). The CDR3 totals 14 residues. In germline, CDR1 is SGHAT, CDR2 FQNNGV. V lost 6 bases and J lost 3, with 15 bases in between. The CDR3 here is CASSIRVQGYEQYV. The CDR3 region has the DNA TGTGCCAGCAGTATTAGGGTTCAGGGCTACGAGCAGTACGTC.

This rearrangement joins TRBV19 to TRBJ2-1, with 9 bases lining up with TRBD1. This CDR3 has 14 amino acids. The J segment lost 6 bases and the V segment lost 7 bases, leaving 7 bases of the junction unmatched. From germline, CDR1 is LNHDA and CDR2 SQIVND (reference sequence). The CDR3 spells CASTLGQGLNEQFF. As DNA, the CDR3 is TGTGCCAGTACTTTGGGACAGGGCCTCAATGAGCAGTTCTTC. Full variable domain (rest looked up from reference TRBV19 and TRBJ2-1): DGGITQSPKYLFRKEGQNVTLSCEQNLNHDAMYWYRQDPGQGLRLIYYSQIVNDFQKGDIAEGYSVSREKKESFPLTVTSAQKNPTAFYLCASTLGQGLNEQFFGPGTRLTVL.

The chain is built from TRBV21-1 and TRBJ2-7; TRBD2, the D gene given by the table, was not confirmed from the DNA. TRBV21-1 is deemed a pseudogene. CDR3 length: 16 residues. CDR3 residues: CASSKERGHKAYEQYV. DNA for the CDR3: TGTGCCAGCAGCAAAGAGCGGGGACACAAAGCCTACGAGCAGTACGTC.

This chain joins TRBV6-2 or TRBV6-3 and TRBJ2-7, with D uncertain. This CDR3 region has 12 residues. V was shortened by 4 bases and J by 2 bases, with 6 bases between the two germline ends. Germline V gene sequence: CDR1 MNHEY, CDR2 SVGEGT. CDR3 residues: CASSFNPYEQYF. The CDR3 DNA follows: TGTGCCAGCAGTTTTAATCCCTACGAGCAGTACTTC.

On this clone: This specimen includes other DNA sequences encoding the same CDR3. The chain links TRBV14 to TRBJ1-1; D might be TRBD1 (5 bases). Germline CDR1 SGHDN, CDR2 FVKESK. The CDR3 spans 13 residues. V was cut by 4 bases and J by 4 bases, with 10 bases left in between. In DNA form, the CDR3 reads TGTGCCAGCAGCCCTCAGGGAACCACTGAAGCTTTCTTT. Encoded protein: CASSPQGTTEAFF.

The gene calls are TRBV12-5 and TRBJ2-2; D gene unclear. Germline CDR1 is LGHNT and CDR2 is FRNRAP. V lost 0 bases to trimming and J lost 4 bases, with 9 bases between them. The CDR3 length is 15 residues. In DNA, the CDR3 is TGTGCTAGTGGTTTGGTAGAATTGCGCACCGGGGAGCTGTTTTTT. The encoded protein is CASGLVELRTGELFF.

The gene calls are TRBV5-4 and TRBJ1-6; 8 nucleotides match TRBD1. Trimming cost V 3 bases and J 10 bases; bases outside gene matches: 12. This CDR3 is 16 amino acids long. The germline V gene has CDR1 SGHNT and CDR2 YYREEE (reference sequence). The CDR3 DNA sequence: TGTGCCAGCAGCTCTAGCTTAACAGGGGGTGGGTCACCCCTCCACTTT. As protein: CASSSSLTGGGSPLHF.

The chain uses TRBV10-3 and TRBJ2-5; tentatively, D is TRBD2 (6 bases). Germline V gene lookup returns CDR1 ENHRY and CDR2 SYGVKD. The CDR3 has 14 residues. Trimming cost V 6 bases and J 2 bases, with 13 bases left between them. CDR3 amino acids: CAIRLRDSQETQYF. The CDR3 region has the DNA TGTGCCATCAGACTACGGGACTCGCAAGAGACCCAGTACTTC.

CDR3 amino acids: CASSLQGAHQPQHF. CDR3 coding DNA: TGTGCCAGCAGTTTACAGGGGGCGCATCAGCCCCAGCATTTT. The chain joins TRBV2 to TRBJ1-5; TRBD1 matches at 9 bases. Trimming removed 5 bases from V and 5 bases from J; junction bases left unmatched: 4. CDR1 and CDR2 from the germline V gene are SNHLY and FYNNEI. CDR3 length equals 14 residues.

V and J are TRBV7-8 and TRBJ2-2; 7 nucleotides align to TRBD1. This CDR3 has 16 residues. CDR1 is SGHVS, CDR2 FQNEAQ, per germline. Trimming took 1 base from V and 7 from J; bases not matched to a gene: 9. Here the CDR3 reads CASSLVKAGGVGELFF. In nucleotides, the CDR3 is TGTGCCAGCAGCTTAGTAAAGGCAGGGGGAGTCGGGGAGCTGTTTTTT.

The gene calls are TRBV5-1 and TRBJ1-2; no clear D. The CDR3 contains 13 residues. The germline V and J ends were trimmed by 1 base and 4 bases, with 8 bases remaining between them. Per germline, CDR1 SGHRS and CDR2 YFSETQ. The CDR3 nucleotides read TGCGCCAGCAGCTTGCGGGAGGGCTATGGCTACACCTTC. Translated, it gives CASSLREGYGYTF.

This chain connects TRBV7-8 to TRBJ1-6, with 8 positions matching TRBD1. The CDR3 length is 16 residues. Unmatched junction bases numbered 7, after V lost 3 bases and J lost 6 bases. Germline V gives CDR1 SGHVS, CDR2 FQNEAQ. CDR3 residues: CASSLETGAGNSPLHF. As DNA, the CDR3 is TGTGCCAGCAGCTTGGAGACAGGGGCTGGTAATTCACCCCTCCACTTT.

V is TRBV10-2 and J is TRBJ2-7, with D perhaps matching TRBD1 (6 bases). The CDR3 loop spans 14 amino acids. Germline V gene sequence: CDR1 WSHSY, CDR2 SAAADI. With 3 bases removed from V and 5 bases from J, the gap between germline ends came to 14 bases. CDR3 nucleotide sequence: TGCGCCAGCAGTGATAACAGGGAGATCGACGAGCAGTACTTC. This codes for CASSDNREIDEQYF.

The J gene is TRBJ1-1, the V gene TRBV19, with 10 bases matching TRBD1. V gave up 1 base and J gave up 4 bases; unmatched junction bases: 9. The CDR3 runs to 17 residues. Per the germline V gene, CDR1 is LNHDA and CDR2 is SQIVND (reference sequence). DNA for the CDR3: TGTGCCAGTAGTATAGGCCGGACAGGGGGTTTAGGCACTGAAGCTTTCTTT. Its protein is CASSIGRTGGLGTEAFF.

This chain uses TRBV12-5 with TRBJ2-1; D perhaps matches TRBD1 (7 bases). CDR1 LGHNT and CDR2 FRNRAP come from the germline V gene. CDR3 length: 16 residues. The ends were cut back, 0 bases at V and 7 bases at J, with 16 bases in the middle. CDR3 protein: CASGLVRPAGGNEQFF. In DNA, the CDR3 is TGTGCTAGTGGTTTGGTACGGCCTGCAGGGGGGAATGAGCAGTTCTTC.

V is TRBV5-6 and J is TRBJ2-1; 9 bases align to TRBD1. Trimming at V came to 1 base and at J to 7 bases, leaving 3 bases not matched to a gene. Germline V lookup: CDR1 SGHDT, CDR2 YYEEEE. The CDR3 contains 14 residues. CDR3: CASSLSQGANEQFF. CDR3 DNA: TGTGCCAGCAGCTTGTCACAGGGGGCTAATGAGCAGTTCTTC.

The V and J genes are TRBV6-5 and TRBJ1-1; 7 nucleotides align to TRBD1. The V gene's germline CDR1 is MNHEY and CDR2 SVGAGI. Trimming cost V 5 bases and J 6 bases; bases outside gene matches: 6. This CDR3 has 13 residues. The CDR3 protein is CASSRPGTAEAFF. CDR3 DNA: TGTGCCAGCAGTCGACCCGGGACAGCTGAAGCTTTCTTT.

About this clone: This same CDR3 is encoded by further DNA sequences in the sample. J is TRBJ1-2 and V is TRBV6-5, with 9 bases that match TRBD1. This CDR3 has 13 amino acids. After removal of 8 bases from V and 5 bases from J, the junction contained 6 bases not matched to a gene. In germline, CDR1 is MNHEY, CDR2 SVGAGI. Here the CDR3 reads CASSPGTGYGYTF. The CDR3, as DNA: TGTGCCAGCTCGCCCGGGACAGGGTATGGCTACACCTTC.

The V call is TRBV7-2, the J call TRBJ2-7, with 7 bases lining up with TRBD1. Germline values: CDR1 SGHTA, CDR2 FQGNSA. The CDR3 spans 15 residues. V lost 0 bases, J lost 2 bases, and 4 bases stayed unmatched. The CDR3 sequence: CASSLAGTDPYEQYF. CDR3 nucleotide sequence: TGTGCCAGCAGCTTAGCCGGGACAGACCCCTACGAGCAGTACTTC.